This TCR beta chain was captured by sequencing in a study of beta chain features in type 1 diabetes. Study conclusions and caveats: Cells that show high TCR expression could be over-represented by cDNA sequencing. A pattern of fewer insertions and more deletions at VDJ junctions was seen in type 1 diabetes patients.

Blood was drawn once from each donor into heparinised tubes. The draws averaged approximately 120 mL. Expressed TCRB transcripts were sequenced because the isolated RNA had all been reverse transcribed beforehand. Only in-frame clones appear in the TCRdb table, and some are missing; sequencing was by immunoSEQ multiplex PCR. The table lists 38,000 or so clones, 50% to 75% of them singletons. The germline V and J ends were trimmed by 6 bases and 5 bases, with 16 bases remaining between them. This CDR3 region has 14 residues. The germline CDR1 and CDR2 sequences are SGHTA and FQGTGA. The table lists this clone with a few counts. Antigen unknown.

The chain uses TRBV7-3 and TRBJ2-5, with TRBD2 as a possible D gene (6 bases). The material sequenced was Tregs from blood. This sequence originates from a woman aged 25 to 39 in good health. CDR3 sequence: CASSKAGPQETQYF. The CDR3 coding sequence is TGTGCCAGCAGTAAGGCGGGACCTCAGGAGACCCAGTACTTC.